The 23 T cell receptor beta chains below all came from one sample that was sequenced in a study of T cell responses to AZD1222 COVID-19 vaccine. Assay used: immunoSEQ multiplex PCR; TCRdb lists only in-frame clones, some missing. The sample holds around 160,000 clones, about 90% seen once. The input for sequencing was peripheral blood, taken on day 0 of AZD1222 vaccination. The origin of the receptors is an adult in good health.

The genes are TRBV4-3 and TRBJ2-3; D ambiguous. Per germline, CDR1 LGHNA and CDR2 YSLEER. V lost 1 base and J 2 bases, leaving 10 bases between the germline ends. The CDR3 length is 15 residues. CDR3 region: CASSQGRVYTDTQYF. Written as DNA, the CDR3 is TGCGCCAGCAGCCAAGGCCGGGTCTACACAGATACGCAGTATTTT.

This chain links TRBV6-4 with TRBJ2-2, with D unresolved. Germline V lookup: CDR1 MRHNA, CDR2 SNTAGT. This CDR3 has 15 residues. V was trimmed by 0 bases and J by 5 bases, leaving 10 bases between them. CDR3 DNA sequence: TGTGCCAGCAGTGACTCGAAAAGGTCTACCGGGGAGCTGTTTTTT. Translated, it gives CASSDSKRSTGELFF.

This chain joins TRBV11-2 and TRBJ2-7, with 9 bases matching TRBD1. V lost 6 bases and J lost 2; bases outside the gene matches: 5. Germline V gene data show CDR1 as SGHAT and CDR2 as FQNNGV. This CDR3 spans 14 amino acids. CDR3 coding DNA: TGTGCCAGCAGTTCCGGGACAGGGCCCTACGAGCAGTACTTC. Residues: CASSSGTGPYEQYF.

In DNA, the CDR3 is TGTGCCAGCAGTTCCCCATGCTCCGTTAACTATGGCTACACCTTC. It codes for CASSSPCSVNYGYTF. V and J are TRBV11-3 and TRBJ1-2; D is undetermined. The CDR3 has 15 amino acids. CDR1 and CDR2 from the germline V gene are SGHNT and YENEEA. V was trimmed by 6 bases and J by 1 base, leaving 15 bases between them.

This chain uses TRBV29-1 with TRBJ1-1; TRBD1 might be the D (6 bases). This CDR3 comprises 15 residues. Trimming took 7 bases from V and 6 from J, leaving 24 bases between them. Germline V gene sequence: CDR1 SQVTM, CDR2 ANQGSEA. As DNA, the CDR3 is TGCAGCGCCTTACCACGGATACAGGGAGACGCTGAAGCTTTCTTT. As protein: CSALPRIQGDAEAFF.

The chain has TRBV5-4 and TRBJ1-1; unclear D gene. CDR1 is SGHNT and CDR2 is YYREEE in the germline V gene (reference sequence). Trimming removed 0 bases at V and 0 bases at J, with 6 bases between. CDR3 length: 14 amino acids. The CDR3: CASSLDSMNTEAFF. The CDR3 DNA is TGTGCCAGCAGCTTGGACAGCATGAACACTGAAGCTTTCTTT.

This clone appeared a few times. J is TRBJ1-2 and V is TRBV5-1; weak D call: TRBD1 (6 bases). The CDR3 totals 16 residues. CDR1 and CDR2 from the germline V gene are SGHRS and YFSETQ. The V and J ends lost 4 bases and 3 bases respectively, with 19 bases between them. The CDR3 DNA reads TGCGCCAGCAGCATGAGGACAGCGCCGGGCCACTATGGCTACACCTTC. It is translated as CASSMRTAPGHYGYTF.

The rearrangement links TRBV6-5 to TRBJ1-2; TRBD1 matches at 7 bases. After removal of 6 bases from V and 0 bases from J, the junction contained 4 bases not matched to a gene. CDR3 size: 14 residues. Germline CDR1 MNHEY, CDR2 SVGAGI. CDR3 residues: CASSQTGTNYGYTF. CDR3 DNA: TGTGCCAGCAGCCAGACAGGGACTAACTATGGCTACACCTTC.

The CDR3 region has the DNA TGTGCCAGCAGCGTATCGGACGGGGAGCTGTTTTTT. This sequence encodes CASSVSDGELFF. V gene TRBV9 combines with J gene TRBJ2-2; D is undetermined. CDR1 and CDR2 (germline): SGDLS, YYNGEE. The V and J ends lost 1 base and 7 bases respectively, with 5 bases between them. The CDR3 sequence is 12 residues long.

This rearrangement joins TRBV27 to TRBJ2-2; 12 bases agree with TRBD1. The junction had 8 bases not matched to a gene; V was cut back by 4 bases and J by 2 bases. The CDR3 extends over 18 amino acids. Per the germline V gene, CDR1 is MNHEY and CDR2 is SMNVEV (reference sequence). The CDR3 nucleotides are TGTGCCAGCAGTTATGGCCCGGGACAGGGGGCAAACACCGGGGAGCTGTTTTTT. Its protein product is CASSYGPGQGANTGELFF.

This clone came up once. V usage is TRBV19 and J usage is TRBJ1-1; 7 positions agree with TRBD1. The CDR3 has 15 amino acids. CDR1 and CDR2 (germline): LNHDA, SQIVND (reference sequence). V lost 3 bases, J lost 5 bases, and 9 bases stayed unmatched. CDR3 residues: CASSIHRGGVTEAFF. Written as DNA, the CDR3 is TGTGCCAGTAGTATCCACAGGGGAGGGGTGACTGAAGCTTTCTTT.

For the CDR3, the DNA is TGTGCCAGCAGCTTCGTGAGGGGGCGGCACACTGAAGCTTTCTTT. It translates to CASSFVRGRHTEAFF. The chain has TRBV7-9 and TRBJ1-1, with TRBD1 identical over 7 bases. J was trimmed by 3 bases and V by 3 bases; bases with no gene match: 7. The V gene's germline CDR1 is SEHNR and CDR2 FQNEAQ (reference sequence). CDR3 size: 15 residues.

This rearrangement joins TRBV28 to TRBJ1-4; possibly TRBD1 for D (5 bases). The CDR3 runs to 14 residues. Germline values: CDR1 MDHEN, CDR2 SYDVKM. V lost 5 bases and J 8 bases, leaving 15 bases between the germline ends. The CDR3 sequence: CASSPRTPVEKLFF. CDR3 sequence (DNA): TGTGCCAGCAGTCCTCGGACACCAGTCGAAAAACTGTTTTTT.

The chain has TRBV19 and TRBJ1-2; a possible D gene is TRBD1 (6 bases). Trimming took off 4 bases at V and 4 bases at J, with 7 bases between the two ends. The CDR3 runs 12 residues. Germline CDR1 LNHDA, CDR2 SQIVND (reference sequence). The CDR3 here is CASSRQAYGYTF. Here the CDR3 DNA reads TGTGCCAGTAGTAGACAGGCCTATGGCTACACCTTC.

V usage is TRBV7-6 and J usage is TRBJ1-2; 11 bases are shared with TRBD1. CDR3 size: 15 residues. The germline V gene encodes CDR1 SGHVS and CDR2 FNYEAQ. Trimming removed 5 bases from V and 3 bases from J; junction bases left unmatched: 5. The CDR3 sequence is CASSPGQGVHYGYTF. The CDR3 DNA sequence: TGTGCCAGCAGCCCGGGACAGGGGGTACACTATGGCTACACCTTC. The full variable domain, completed using reference TRBV7-6 and TRBJ1-2, is GAGVSQSPRYKVTKRGQDVALRCDPISGHVSLYWYRQALGQGPEFLTYFNYEAQQDKSGLPNDRFSAERPEGSISTLTIQRTEQRDSAMYRCASSPGQGVHYGYTFGSGTRLTVV.

V gene TRBV5-4 combines with J gene TRBJ1-2, with 7 bases fitting TRBD1. V lost 0 bases to trimming and J lost 4 bases; unmatched junction nucleotides: 12. In germline, CDR1 is SGHNT, CDR2 YYREEE (reference sequence). The length of the CDR3 is 17 residues. The DNA for the CDR3 is TGTGCCAGCAGCTTGGGGGCAGGGGGTTCCCCTTTCTATGGCTACACCTTC. Its translation: CASSLGAGGSPFYGYTF.

This chain connects TRBV4-3 to TRBJ1-3; D remains ambiguous. Deletions cut 4 bases from V and 5 bases from J, with 15 bases between. CDR1 LGHNA and CDR2 YSLEER come from the germline V gene. The CDR3 consists of 15 residues. This CDR3 is CASSRENLSRNTIYF. CDR3 coding DNA: TGCGCCAGCAGCCGGGAGAACCTAAGCCGAAACACCATATATTTT.

This clone was counted once. J is TRBJ1-1 and V is TRBV9; a weak D match, TRBD1 (5 bases). CDR1 SGDLS and CDR2 YYNGEE come from the germline V gene. There are 15 residues in the CDR3. With 4 bases removed from V and 5 bases from J, the gap between germline ends came to 18 bases. The CDR3 nucleotides read TGTGCCAGCAGCCCCTCGGGGGGGATTAGGACTGAAGCTTTCTTT. It specifies CASSPSGGIRTEAFF.

The chain couples TRBV3-1 (or the pseudogene TRBV3-2) to TRBJ2-5, with 9 nucleotides matching TRBD2. There are 19 residues in the CDR3. V lost 1 base, J lost 2 bases, and 14 bases stayed unmatched. Per the germline V gene, CDR1 is LGHDT and CDR2 is YNNKEL (reference sequence). The CDR3 sequence is CASSQVFGGSGGPQETQYF. In DNA form, the CDR3 reads TGTGCCAGCAGCCAAGTGTTTGGTGGTAGCGGGGGACCTCAAGAGACCCAGTACTTC.

The rearrangement uses TRBV29-1 and TRBJ1-4; tentative D call: TRBD1 (5 bases). Trimming removed 4 bases at V and 8 bases at J, with 11 bases between. There are 12 residues in the CDR3. CDR1 and CDR2 (germline): SQVTM, ANQGSEA. The CDR3 DNA sequence: TGCAGCGTTGGAAGAGACAGAGAAAAACTGTTTTTT. Protein: CSVGRDREKLFF.

The CDR3 is CASGRTGVLETQYF. The CDR3 DNA follows: TGTGCCAGCGGGCGGACAGGGGTGTTGGAGACCCAGTACTTC. The chain couples TRBV6-5 to TRBJ2-5; 9 nucleotides align to TRBD1. CDR1 MNHEY and CDR2 SVGAGI come from the germline V gene. There are 14 residues in the CDR3. V lost 8 bases, J lost 5 bases, and 9 bases stayed unmatched.

The V and J genes are TRBV19 and TRBJ1-2, with D unclear. The germline gives CDR1 LNHDA, CDR2 SQIVND (reference sequence). The V end was cut by 1 base, the J end by 4 bases, with 13 bases between. The CDR3 totals 15 residues. CDR3 protein: CASSIAPGWSYGYTF. Here the CDR3 DNA reads TGTGCCAGTAGTATAGCCCCAGGCTGGAGCTATGGCTACACCTTC.

The chain joins TRBV28 to TRBJ1-6; D call uncertain. V shed 2 bases and J shed 2 bases, with 13 bases lying between them. Looked up from germline, CDR1 is MDHEN and CDR2 is SYDVKM. This CDR3 has 17 residues. The CDR3 sequence: CASSLRGRGAYNSPLHF. The DNA of the CDR3 is TGTGCCAGCAGTTTACGAGGGCGGGGAGCCTATAATTCACCCCTCCACTTT.